This entry features one T cell receptor beta chain sequence. There is no known antigen for this receptor. One base away there is no much larger clone; base qualities are not given. These data belong to a study of control samples from healthy donors and cancer patients (TCRdb year 2020). The CDR3, from cysteine to phenylalanine, totals 17 residues. The DNA shown is the 51-base CDR3, in frame from base 1. CDR1 and CDR2, looked up from the germline V gene, are SGHRS and YFSETQ. V trim: 3 bases; J trim: 6 bases; unmatched bases: 11. Library method: the immunoSEQ multiplex PCR assay. This is the immuneACCESS table as TCRdb keeps it, with only in-frame sequences that have V and J called. A part of the clones is gone; compared with another copy, unresolved V genes explain less than half, and the rest is unexplained. The sample profile shows tens of thousands of clones; around 89% of them were found once. Of the sample, 13% to 15% is held by the ten largest clones.

The chain links TRBV5-1 with TRBJ1-6, with 8 bases in between that match TRBD1. This clonotype was obtained from a woman in her sixties or seventies in good health. Material for sequencing was blood. Here the CDR3 is given as CASSSLLGQGSNSPLHF. The DNA is as follows: TGCGCCAGCAGCTCCTTGCTTGGACAGGGAAGTAATTCACCCCTCCACTTT.